This is a list of T cell receptor beta chains from one sample in a study of quantifying T cell responses using KT2 cells. TCRdb used MiXCR to reprocess the UMI-ligation and nested PCR reads, holding one entry per CDR3 protein. The sample lists 25,000 to 35,000 distinct CDR3 sequences; about a tenth were seen once. The sequencing sample was made of PBMCs spiked with cells of the T cell clone KT2. The origin of the receptors is a human donor. The CDR3 runs from the conserved cysteine through the conserved F or W. The D gene is left open where the match is weak. Size is stated for part of the rows, as once, few or many counts, or as a class when the clone is expanded.

TRBJ2-1 NA TRBD1 TRBV25-1 CASSESRTGRSEQFF TGTGCCAGCAGTGAATCTAGGACAGGGAGGTCTGAGCAGTTCTTC
TRBJ1-5 many TRBD1 TRBV5-6 CASSRDRVNQPQHF TGTGCCAGCAGCCGGGACAGGGTCAATCAGCCCCAGCATTTT
TRBJ2-2 NA TRBD2 TRBV2 CASRLASKELFF TGTGCCAGCAGACTAGCGAGTAAGGAGCTGTTTTTT
TRBJ1-1 NA TRBD1 TRBV12-3/TRBV12-4 CASSLDVRGQAFF TGTGCCAGCAGTTTAGATGTTAGGGGGCAGGCTTTCTTT
TRBJ2-1 few TRBD1 TRBV29-1 CSDGQGPYNEQFF TGCAGCGATGGACAGGGACCCTACAATGAGCAGTTCTTC
TRBJ2-5 few NA TRBV5-6 CASSWGESEYQETQYF TGTGCCAGCAGCTGGGGGGAGTCCGAGTACCAAGAGACCCAGTACTTC
TRBJ2-7 few NA TRBV20-1 CSAALTREFSYEQYF TGCAGTGCTGCCCTAACAAGGGAATTTTCCTACGAGCAGTACTTC
TRBJ2-7 NA NA TRBV5-1 CASSLTGQGSVYEQYF TGCGCCAGCAGCTTGACGGGGCAGGGCTCGGTCTACGAGCAGTACTTC
TRBJ2-1 many NA TRBV9 CASSGPLSGVGNNEQFF TGTGCCAGCAGCGGCCCACTGTCAGGGGTCGGGAACAATGAGCAGTTCTTC
TRBJ2-7 many TRBD1 TRBV5-1 CASSLVGQTYEQYF TGCGCCAGCAGCTTGGTGGGACAGACCTACGAGCAGTACTTC
TRBJ1-1 few NA TRBV9 CASSVDGGATEAFF TGTGCCAGCAGCGTAGACGGGGGGGCCACTGAAGCTTTCTTT
TRBJ2-2 few TRBD2 TRBV9 CASSSRLAGSTGELFF TGTGCCAGCAGCTCCCGACTAGCGGGGTCCACCGGGGAGCTGTTTTTT
TRBJ2-1 few NA TRBV12-3/TRBV12-4 CASSDTYTGNEQFF TGTGCCAGCAGCGACACGTATACGGGGAATGAGCAGTTCTTC
TRBJ2-2 NA TRBD2 TRBV6-1 CASGPHGAGVIGELFF TGTGCCAGCGGCCCCCACGGAGCGGGAGTAATCGGGGAGCTGTTTTTT
TRBJ2-5 many TRBD2 TRBV20-1 CSAQTSGQETQYF TGCAGTGCCCAGACTAGCGGCCAAGAGACCCAGTACTTC